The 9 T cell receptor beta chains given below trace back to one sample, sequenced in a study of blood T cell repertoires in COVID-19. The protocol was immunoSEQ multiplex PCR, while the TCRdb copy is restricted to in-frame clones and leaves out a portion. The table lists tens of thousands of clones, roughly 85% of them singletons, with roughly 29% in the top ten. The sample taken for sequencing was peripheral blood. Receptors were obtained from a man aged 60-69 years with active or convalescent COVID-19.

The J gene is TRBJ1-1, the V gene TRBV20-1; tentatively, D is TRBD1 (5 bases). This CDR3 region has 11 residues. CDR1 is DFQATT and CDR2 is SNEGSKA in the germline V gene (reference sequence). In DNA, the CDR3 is TGCAGCCCGATGGGGCTCACTGAAGCTTTCTTT. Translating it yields CSPMGLTEAFF.

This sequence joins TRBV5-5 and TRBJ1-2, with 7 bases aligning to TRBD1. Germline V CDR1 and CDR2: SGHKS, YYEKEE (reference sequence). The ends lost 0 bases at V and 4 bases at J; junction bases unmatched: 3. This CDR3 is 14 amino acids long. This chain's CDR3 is CASSLGDRTYGYTF. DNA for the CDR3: TGTGCCAGCAGCTTGGGGGACAGAACCTATGGCTACACCTTC.

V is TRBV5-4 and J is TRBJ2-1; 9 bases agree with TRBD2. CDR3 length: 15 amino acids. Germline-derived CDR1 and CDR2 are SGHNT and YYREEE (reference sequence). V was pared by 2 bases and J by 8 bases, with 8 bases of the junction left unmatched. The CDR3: CASSLQAGGPYEQFF. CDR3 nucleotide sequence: TGTGCCAGCAGCTTACAAGCGGGGGGCCCTTATGAGCAGTTCTTC.

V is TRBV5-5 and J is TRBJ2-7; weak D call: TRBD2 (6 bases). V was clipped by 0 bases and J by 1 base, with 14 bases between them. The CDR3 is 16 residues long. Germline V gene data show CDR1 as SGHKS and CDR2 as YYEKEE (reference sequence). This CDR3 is CASSLDLEGMSYEQYF. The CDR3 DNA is TGTGCCAGCAGCTTGGATCTGGAGGGAATGTCCTACGAGCAGTACTTC.

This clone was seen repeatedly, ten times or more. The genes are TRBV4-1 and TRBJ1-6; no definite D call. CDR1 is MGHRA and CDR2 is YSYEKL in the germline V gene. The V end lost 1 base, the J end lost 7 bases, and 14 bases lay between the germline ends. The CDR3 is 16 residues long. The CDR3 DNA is TGCGCCAGCAGCCAAGCTGTGCGGAGAACCAATTCACCCCTCCACTTT. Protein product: CASSQAVRRTNSPLHF.

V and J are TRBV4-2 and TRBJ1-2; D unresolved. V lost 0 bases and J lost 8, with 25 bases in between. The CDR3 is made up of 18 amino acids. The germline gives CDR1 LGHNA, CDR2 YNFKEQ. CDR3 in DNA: TGTGCCAGCAGCCAAGATCTACGAACGGGAGGAGGTATGATGGGCTACACCTTC. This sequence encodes CASSQDLRTGGGMMGYTF.

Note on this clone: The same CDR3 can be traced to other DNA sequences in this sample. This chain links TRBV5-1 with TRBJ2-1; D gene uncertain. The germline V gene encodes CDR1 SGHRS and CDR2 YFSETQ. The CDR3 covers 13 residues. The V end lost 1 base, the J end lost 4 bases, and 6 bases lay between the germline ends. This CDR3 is CASSLIAYNEQFF. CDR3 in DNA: TGCGCCAGCAGCTTGATAGCTTACAATGAGCAGTTCTTC.

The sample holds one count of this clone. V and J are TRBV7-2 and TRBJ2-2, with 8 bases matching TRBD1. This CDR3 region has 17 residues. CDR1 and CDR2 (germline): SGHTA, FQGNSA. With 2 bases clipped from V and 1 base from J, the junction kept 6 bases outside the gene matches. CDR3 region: CASSLRATGVNTGELFF. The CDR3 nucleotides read TGTGCCAGCAGCTTAAGGGCGACAGGGGTGAACACCGGGGAGCTGTTTTTT.

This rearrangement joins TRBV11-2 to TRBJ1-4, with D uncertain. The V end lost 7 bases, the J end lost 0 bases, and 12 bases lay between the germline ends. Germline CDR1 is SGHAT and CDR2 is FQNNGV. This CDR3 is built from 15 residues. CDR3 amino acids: CASTETGATNEKLFF. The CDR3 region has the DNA TGTGCCAGCACCGAGACGGGTGCAACTAATGAAAAACTGTTTTTT.